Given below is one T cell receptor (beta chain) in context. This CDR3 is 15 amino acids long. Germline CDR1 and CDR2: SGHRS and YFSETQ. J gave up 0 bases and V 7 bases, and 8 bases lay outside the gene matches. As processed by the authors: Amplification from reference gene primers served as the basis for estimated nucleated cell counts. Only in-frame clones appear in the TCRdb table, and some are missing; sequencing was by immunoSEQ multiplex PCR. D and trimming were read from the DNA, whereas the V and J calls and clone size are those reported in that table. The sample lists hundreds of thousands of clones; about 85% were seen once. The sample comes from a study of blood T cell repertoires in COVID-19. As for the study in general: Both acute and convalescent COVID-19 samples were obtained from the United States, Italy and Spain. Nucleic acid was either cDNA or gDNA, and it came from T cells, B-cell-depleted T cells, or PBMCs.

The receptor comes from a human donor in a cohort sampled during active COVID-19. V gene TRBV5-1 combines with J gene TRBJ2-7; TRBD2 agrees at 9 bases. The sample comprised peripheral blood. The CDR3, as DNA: TGCGCCAGCTCCACCGGGACTAGCCGCTCCTACGAGCAGTACTTC. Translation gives CASSTGTSRSYEQYF.